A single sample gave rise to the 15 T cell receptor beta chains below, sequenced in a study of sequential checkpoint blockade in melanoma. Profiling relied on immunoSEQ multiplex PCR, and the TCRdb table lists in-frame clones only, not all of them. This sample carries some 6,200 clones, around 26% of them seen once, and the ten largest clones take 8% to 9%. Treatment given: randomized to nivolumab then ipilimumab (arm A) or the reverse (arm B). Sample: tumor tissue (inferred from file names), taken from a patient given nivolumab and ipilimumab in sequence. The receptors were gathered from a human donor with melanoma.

This chain's CDR3 is CASSVSVYEQYF. The DNA of the CDR3 is TGCGCCAGCAGTGTCTCCGTCTACGAGCAGTACTTC. The chain couples TRBV10-1 to TRBJ2-7; no definite D call. Germline V gives CDR1 WNHNN, CDR2 SYGVQD (reference sequence). Deletions cut 4 bases from V and 3 bases from J, with 7 bases between. The CDR3 is 12 residues long.

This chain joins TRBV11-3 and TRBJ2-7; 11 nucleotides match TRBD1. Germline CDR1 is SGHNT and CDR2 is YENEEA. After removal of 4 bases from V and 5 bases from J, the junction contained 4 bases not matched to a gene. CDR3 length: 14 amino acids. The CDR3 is CASSWDRGINEQYF. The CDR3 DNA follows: TGTGCCAGCAGCTGGGACAGGGGGATAAACGAGCAGTACTTC.

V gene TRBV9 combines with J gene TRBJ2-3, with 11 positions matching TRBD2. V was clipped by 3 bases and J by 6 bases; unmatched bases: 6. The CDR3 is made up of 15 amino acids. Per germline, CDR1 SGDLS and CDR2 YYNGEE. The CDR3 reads CASSATLAGGDTQYF. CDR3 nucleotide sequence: TGTGCCAGCAGCGCAACTCTAGCGGGAGGTGATACGCAGTATTTT.

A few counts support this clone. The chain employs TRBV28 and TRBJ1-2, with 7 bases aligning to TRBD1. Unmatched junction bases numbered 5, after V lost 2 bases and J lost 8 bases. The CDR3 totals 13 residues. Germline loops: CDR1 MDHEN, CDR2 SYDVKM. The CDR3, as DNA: TGTGCCAGCAGTTTAGAGGGGGCGCGAGGCTACACCTTC. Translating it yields CASSLEGARGYTF.

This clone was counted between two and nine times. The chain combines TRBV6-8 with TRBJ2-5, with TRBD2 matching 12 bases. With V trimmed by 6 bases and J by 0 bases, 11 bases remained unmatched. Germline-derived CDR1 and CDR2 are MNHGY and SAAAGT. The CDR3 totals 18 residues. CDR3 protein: CASSPRGRLAGDQETQYF. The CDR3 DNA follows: TGTGCCAGCAGCCCCCGGGGAAGACTAGCGGGGGACCAAGAGACCCAGTACTTC.

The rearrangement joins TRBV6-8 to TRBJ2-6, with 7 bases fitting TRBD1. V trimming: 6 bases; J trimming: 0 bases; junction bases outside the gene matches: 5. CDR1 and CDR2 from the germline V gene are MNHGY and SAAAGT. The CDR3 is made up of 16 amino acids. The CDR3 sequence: CASSGDSFSGANVLTF. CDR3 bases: TGTGCCAGCAGCGGGGACAGCTTCTCTGGGGCCAACGTCCTGACTTTC.

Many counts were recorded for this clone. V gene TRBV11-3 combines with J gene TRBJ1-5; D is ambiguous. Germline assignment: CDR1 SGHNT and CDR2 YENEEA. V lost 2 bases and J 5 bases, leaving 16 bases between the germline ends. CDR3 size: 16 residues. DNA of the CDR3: TGTGCCAGCAGCTTAACGGGAAGGGATGGGTATCAGCCCCAGCATTTT. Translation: CASSLTGRDGYQPQHF.

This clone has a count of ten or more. The CDR3 DNA is TGTGCCAGCAGCTTGTACGGGAGTGGGTCCTACGAGCAGTACTTC. It yields the protein CASSLYGSGSYEQYF. This chain uses TRBV11-3 with TRBJ2-7, with D perhaps matching TRBD2 (6 bases). Trimming left V 3 bases short and J 1 base short, with 13 bases between. The germline V gene encodes CDR1 SGHNT and CDR2 YENEEA. The length of the CDR3 is 15 residues.

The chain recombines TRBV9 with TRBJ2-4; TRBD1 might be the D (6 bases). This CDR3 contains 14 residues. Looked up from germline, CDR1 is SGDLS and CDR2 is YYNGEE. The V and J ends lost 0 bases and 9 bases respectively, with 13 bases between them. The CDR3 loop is CASSVAWTDSIQYF. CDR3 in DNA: TGTGCCAGCAGCGTAGCCTGGACAGATTCCATTCAGTACTTC.

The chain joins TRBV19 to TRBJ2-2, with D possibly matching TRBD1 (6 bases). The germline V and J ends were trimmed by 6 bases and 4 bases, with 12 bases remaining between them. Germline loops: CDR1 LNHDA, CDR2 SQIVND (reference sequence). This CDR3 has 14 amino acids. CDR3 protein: CASSRQAFTGELFF. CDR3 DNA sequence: TGTGCCAGTAGCAGACAGGCCTTCACCGGGGAGCTGTTTTTT.

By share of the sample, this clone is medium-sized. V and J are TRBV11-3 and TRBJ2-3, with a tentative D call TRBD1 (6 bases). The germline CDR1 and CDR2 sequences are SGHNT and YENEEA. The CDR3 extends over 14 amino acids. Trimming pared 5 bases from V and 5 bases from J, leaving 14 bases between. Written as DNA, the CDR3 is TGTGCCAGCAGCCCCGCGGACAGTGGAGATACGCAGTATTTT. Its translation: CASSPADSGDTQYF.

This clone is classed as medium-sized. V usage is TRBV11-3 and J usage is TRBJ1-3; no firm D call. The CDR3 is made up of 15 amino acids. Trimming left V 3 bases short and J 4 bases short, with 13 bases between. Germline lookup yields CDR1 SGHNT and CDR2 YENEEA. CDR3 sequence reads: CASSFNIGSGNTIYF. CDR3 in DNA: TGTGCCAGCAGCTTTAACATAGGATCCGGAAACACCATATATTTT.

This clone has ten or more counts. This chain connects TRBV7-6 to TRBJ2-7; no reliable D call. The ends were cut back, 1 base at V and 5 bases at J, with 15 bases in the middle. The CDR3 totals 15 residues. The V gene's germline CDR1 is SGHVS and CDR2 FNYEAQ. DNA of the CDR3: TGTGCCAGCAGCTTAGGGCAGGAGAAGTACGACGAGCAGTACTTC. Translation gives CASSLGQEKYDEQYF.

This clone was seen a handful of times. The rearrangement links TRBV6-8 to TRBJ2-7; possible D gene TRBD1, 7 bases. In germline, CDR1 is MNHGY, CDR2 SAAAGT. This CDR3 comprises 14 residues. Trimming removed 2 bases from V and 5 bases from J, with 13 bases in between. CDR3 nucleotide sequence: TGTGCCAGCAGTTACACCGCGGGACAGAACGAGCAGTACTTC. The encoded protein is CASSYTAGQNEQYF.

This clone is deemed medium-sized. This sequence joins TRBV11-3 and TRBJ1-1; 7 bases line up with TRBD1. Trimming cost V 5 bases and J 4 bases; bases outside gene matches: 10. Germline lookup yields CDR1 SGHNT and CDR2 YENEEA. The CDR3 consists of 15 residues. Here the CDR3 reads CASSERQGGSTEAFF. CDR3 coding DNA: TGTGCCAGCAGCGAAAGACAGGGCGGGAGCACTGAAGCTTTCTTT. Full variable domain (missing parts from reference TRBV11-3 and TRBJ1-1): EAGVVQSPRYKIIEKKQPVAFWCNPISGHNTLYWYLQNLGQGPELLIRYENEEAVDDSQLPKDRFSAERLKGVDSTLKIQPAELGDSAVYLCASSERQGGSTEAFFGQGTRLTVV.